The sequence of this T cell receptor (beta chain) was determined in a study of radiation and T cells in renal cell carcinoma. Time point defined: blood 4 weeks post-SBRT, at nephrectomy. As to treatment: 15 Gy SBRT to primary tumor, nephrectomy 4 weeks later. Nephrectomy followed 15 Gy stereotactic body radiation by 4 weeks. Blood was sampled at baseline, 2 weeks and 4 weeks after SBRT. The tumor was a clear cell renal cell carcinoma. V was cut by 2 bases and J by 4 bases, with 12 bases left in between. Germline CDR1 is MNHEY and CDR2 is SVGAGI. The CDR3 is made up of 14 amino acids. Broader study findings: Top tumor clonotypes rose in blood 2 weeks post-radiation, then contracted.

This clone appeared once. Its antigen is currently unknown. The assay was immunoSEQ multiplex PCR, and TCRdb's table has in-frame clones only and misses some. The data show fewer than 200,000 clones, with less than 90% seen just once and approximately 11% held by the top ten. The TCR comes from a woman between 45 and 65 years old with renal cell carcinoma. Sample: blood, taken from a patient whose treatment included radiotherapy and nephrectomy. J is TRBJ2-7 and V is TRBV6-5; no clear D. CDR3 in amino acids: CASSYNWGEYEQYF. The CDR3 nucleotides are TGTGCCAGCAGTTACAACTGGGGTGAATACGAGCAGTACTTC.